This T cell receptor beta chain was sequenced for a study of Graves' ophthalmopathy and Graves' hyperthyroidism (dated by TCRdb to 2016 to 2019). For the study in its entirety: A patient counted as having stable hyperthyroidism if there was no progression to ophthalmopathy within 18 months of follow-up. In total, approximately 130 blood samples were TCR-sequenced: approximately 42 ophthalmopathy, around 75 hyperthyroidism and about 17 hyperthyroidism-to-ophthalmopathy patients. The study used signatures of the TCR beta repertoire to tell Graves' ophthalmopathy apart from Graves' hyperthyroidism and to predict which patients would progress to ophthalmopathy. After sampling, hyperthyroidism patients received methimazole starting at 30 mg daily, and ophthalmopathy patients received high-dose intravenous methylprednisolone. A discovery set of 100 or so patients (43 ophthalmopathy, 60 or so stable hyperthyroidism) was enrolled to explore V-J signatures distinguishing ophthalmopathy from hyperthyroidism. For independent validation, a separate cohort was made up of approximately 18 hyperthyroidism patients plus 17 patients who later progressed from hyperthyroidism to ophthalmopathy. In more than five hyperthyroidism patients, T-cell repertoires of thyroid tissue and blood were compared. On the study overall, not on this receptor specifically: In validation, the model predicted ophthalmopathy progression with roughly 68% sensitivity and roughly 72% specificity; around twelve predicted patients were CT-confirmed with GO in a median of approximately six months. The 13-signature model separated ophthalmopathy from stable hyperthyroidism with around 90% sensitivity and 81.08% specificity in cross-validation, and 80%/75% in the test set. Most expanded thyroid clonotypes with frequency above 0.001 were also detected in blood, suggesting blood repertoires may reflect the thyroid immune response. Sample size was not statistically predetermined, and group allocation was not concealed from the investigators.

For repertoire sequencing, TCR beta CDR3 regions were amplified from RNA transcripts. HTBI primers and the Qiagen OneStep RT-PCR kit were used in a first-round RT-PCR, which was followed by a second-round multiplex PCR, size selection and purification. Libraries were sequenced paired-end with 100 bp reads on an Illumina HiSeq2000. The published analysis was carried out like this. SOAPnuke was used for read processing, and reads with adapters, uncalled bases, a mean Phred below 15, or no exact constant-primer or identifier match were discarded. High-quality paired reads were merged with COPE v1.2.5. Clonotypes were defined as unique nucleotide sequences and were aligned to IMGT TRB V, D and J references using MiTCR v1.1. The analysis was limited to V-J combinations with a frequency above 0.0001, which together covered 99% to 99.2% of the repertoires. For each V-J combination, a TCR clonal expansion and chaos score was defined as F50 clonal expansion divided by the chaos observed in the TCRdist matrix. Welch's t-statistics and random forest were used to narrow the features down to around twelve V-J combinations, which were then fed into a naive Bayes classifier. The Morisita-Horn index was used to measure how similar the thyroid and blood repertoires were. In-frame beta chains were kept once TCRdb had trimmed the public reads at Q25 with fastp and called clones with MiXCR. Every distinct CDR3 protein forms one entry, paired with its most common genes and DNA. V and J calls and clone size were set by TCRdb, not the authors. The sample data list around 1.1 million distinct CDR3 sequences, and about 38% of these were observed just once. Approximately 12% of the sample is taken by the ten largest.

The hyperthyroidism patients were 18 to 65 years old and newly diagnosed, with a disease duration of less than 2 months. Patients were excluded if they had other autoimmune diseases, uncontrolled infections, pregnancy or lactation. Diagnosis relied on clinical symptoms, serum thyroxine, TRAb, thyroid ultrasound and orbital computed tomography. Total RNA was extracted with Trizol reagent and quality-checked on an Agilent 2100 Bioanalyzer. For this clonotype: Its antigen is not yet known. One base away lies a much larger clone, so this may be a sequencing read error.

V drops 4 bases and J drops 1 base, leaving 16 bases in between. Measured from the cysteine to the phenylalanine, the CDR3 is 16 residues long. Only CDR3 DNA is held: 48 bases, read in frame from base 1. Via the germline V gene, CDR1 is SGHTA and CDR2 FQGNSA. The sequence derives from an adult man with Graves' hyperthyroidism. Sample: peripheral blood or thyroid tissue (not recorded which). The sequence joins TRBV7-2 to TRBJ1-1; a tentative D call is TRBD1 (5 bases match). The CDR3 here reads CASSSSGRGPNTEAFF. The DNA is TGTGCCAGCAGCTCGTCGGGTAGGGGTCCGAACACTGAAGCTTTCTTT.